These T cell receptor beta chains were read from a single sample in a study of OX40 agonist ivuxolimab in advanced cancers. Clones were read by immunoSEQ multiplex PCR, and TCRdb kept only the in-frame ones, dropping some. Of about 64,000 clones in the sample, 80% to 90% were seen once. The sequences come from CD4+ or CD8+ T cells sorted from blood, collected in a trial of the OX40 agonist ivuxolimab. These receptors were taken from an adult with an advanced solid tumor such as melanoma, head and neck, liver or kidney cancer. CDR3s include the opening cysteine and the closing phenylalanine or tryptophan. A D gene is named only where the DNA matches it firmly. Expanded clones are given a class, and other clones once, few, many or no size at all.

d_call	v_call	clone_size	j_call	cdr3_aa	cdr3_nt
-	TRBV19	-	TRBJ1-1	CASSIDLDSNTEAFF	TGTGCCAGTAGTATAGATCTCGACAGTAACACTGAAGCTTTCTTT
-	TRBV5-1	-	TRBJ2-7	CASSPDRPDPRQYF	TGCGCCAGCAGCCCCGACAGGCCCGATCCCCGGCAGTACTTC
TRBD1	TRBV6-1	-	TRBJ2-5	CASSDRGRETQYF	TGTGCCAGCAGTGACAGGGGGCGGGAGACCCAGTACTTC
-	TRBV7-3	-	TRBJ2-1	CASSLGAYNEQFF	TGTGCCAGCAGCTTAGGCGCCTACAATGAGCAGTTCTTC
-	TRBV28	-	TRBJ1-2	CASSSPTPNYGYTF	TGTGCCAGCAGTTCACCTACTCCTAACTATGGCTACACCTTC
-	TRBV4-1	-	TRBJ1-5	CASRAISGPRNQPQHF	TGCGCCAGCAGAGCCATCTCCGGGCCGAGGAATCAGCCCCAGCATTTT
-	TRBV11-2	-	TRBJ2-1	CASSRWGGPYNEQFF	TGTGCCAGCAGCCGGTGGGGGGGCCCCTACAATGAGCAGTTCTTC
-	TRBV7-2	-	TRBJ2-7	CASSLGGPTYEQYF	TGTGCCAGCAGCCTAGGGGGGCCCACCTACGAGCAGTACTTC
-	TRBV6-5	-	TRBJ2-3	CASRDFSTDTQYF	TGTGCCAGCCGGGACTTTAGCACAGATACGCAGTATTTT
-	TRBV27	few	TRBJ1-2	CASRRRGDYGYTF	TGTGCCAGCAGACGAAGGGGGGACTATGGCTACACCTTC
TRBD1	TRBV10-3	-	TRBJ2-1	CAISPGQGFDEQFF	TGTGCCATCAGTCCGGGACAGGGGTTCGATGAGCAGTTCTTC
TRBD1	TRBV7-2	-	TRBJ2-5	CASSLGTGGAETQYF	TGTGCCAGCAGCTTGGGGACAGGGGGCGCGGAGACCCAGTACTTC
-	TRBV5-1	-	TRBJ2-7	CASTEIPGQLYEQYF	TGCGCCAGCACCGAAATCCCCGGGCAGCTCTACGAGCAGTACTTC
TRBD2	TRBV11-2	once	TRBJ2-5	CASSLGAGRETQYF	TGTGCCAGCAGCTTAGGAGCGGGGAGGGAGACCCAGTACTTC
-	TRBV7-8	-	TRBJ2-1	CASSPAGTRTYYNEQFF	TGTGCCAGCAGTCCCGCTGGGACAAGAACTTATTACAATGAGCAGTTCTTC
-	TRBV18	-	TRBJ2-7	CASSFGLPSYEQYF	TGTGCCAGCTCGTTCGGGTTGCCCTCCTACGAGCAGTACTTC
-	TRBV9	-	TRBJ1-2	CASSVAGDGYTF	TGTGCCAGCAGCGTAGCTGGGGACGGCTACACCTTC
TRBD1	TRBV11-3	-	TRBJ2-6	CASSPGGKERSGANVLTF	TGTGCCAGCAGCCCAGGGGGCAAGGAGAGATCTGGGGCCAACGTCCTGACTTTC
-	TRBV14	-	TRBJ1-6	CASSQGVGLNSPLHF	TGTGCCAGCAGCCAAGGTGTAGGCCTGAATTCACCCCTCCACTTT
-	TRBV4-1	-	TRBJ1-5	CASSQEAASNQPQHF	TGCGCCAGCAGCCAAGAGGCCGCTAGCAATCAGCCCCAGCATTTT
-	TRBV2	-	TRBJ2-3	CASSGGTGQTDTQYF	TGTGCCAGCAGTGGGGGCACAGGGCAAACAGATACGCAGTATTTT
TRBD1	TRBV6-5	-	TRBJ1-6	CASSYSGGQNSPLHF	TGTGCCAGCAGTTACTCTGGGGGACAGAATTCACCCCTCCACTTT
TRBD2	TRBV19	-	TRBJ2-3	CASTGLAGSTDTQYF	TGTGCCAGTACCGGACTAGCGGGGAGCACAGATACGCAGTATTTT
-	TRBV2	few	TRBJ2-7	CASSWTRSSYEQYF	TGTGCCAGCAGTTGGACCCGGAGCTCCTACGAGCAGTACTTC
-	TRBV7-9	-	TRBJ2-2	CASSVGGELFF	TGTGCCAGCAGCGTTGGCGGGGAGCTGTTTTTT
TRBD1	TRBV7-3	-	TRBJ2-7	CASSLNRGYEQYF	TGTGCCAGCAGCTTAAACAGGGGGTACGAGCAGTACTTC
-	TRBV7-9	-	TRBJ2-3	CASTRYSTDTQYF	TGTGCCAGCACCAGGTATAGCACAGATACGCAGTATTTT
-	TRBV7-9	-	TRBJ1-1	CASRPNGMVEAFF	TGTGCCAGCAGGCCTAACGGGATGGTTGAAGCTTTCTTT
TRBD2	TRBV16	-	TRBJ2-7	CASSRFRLAGNYEQYF	TGTGCCAGCAGCCGCTTTCGACTAGCGGGTAACTACGAGCAGTACTTC
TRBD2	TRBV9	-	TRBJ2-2	CASSVTSGGPTNTGELFF	TGTGCCAGCAGCGTAACCAGCGGGGGGCCAACGAACACCGGGGAGCTGTTTTTT
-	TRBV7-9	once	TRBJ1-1	CASSSPGSGGTEAFF	TGTGCCAGCAGTTCCCCGGGAAGTGGGGGCACTGAAGCTTTCTTT
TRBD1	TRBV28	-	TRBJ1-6	CASSSHQGAGSPLHF	TGTGCCAGCAGTTCTCACCAGGGGGCAGGTTCACCCCTCCACTTT
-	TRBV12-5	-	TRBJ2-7	CASGPSYEQYF	TGTGCTAGTGGCCCGAGTTACGAGCAGTACTTC
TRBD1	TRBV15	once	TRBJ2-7	CATSRGQGREQYF	TGTGCCACCAGCAGAGGACAGGGACGCGAGCAGTACTTC
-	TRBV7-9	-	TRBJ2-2	CASSLGTSGTGELFF	TGTGCCAGCAGCTTAGGGACTTCGGGCACCGGGGAGCTGTTTTTT